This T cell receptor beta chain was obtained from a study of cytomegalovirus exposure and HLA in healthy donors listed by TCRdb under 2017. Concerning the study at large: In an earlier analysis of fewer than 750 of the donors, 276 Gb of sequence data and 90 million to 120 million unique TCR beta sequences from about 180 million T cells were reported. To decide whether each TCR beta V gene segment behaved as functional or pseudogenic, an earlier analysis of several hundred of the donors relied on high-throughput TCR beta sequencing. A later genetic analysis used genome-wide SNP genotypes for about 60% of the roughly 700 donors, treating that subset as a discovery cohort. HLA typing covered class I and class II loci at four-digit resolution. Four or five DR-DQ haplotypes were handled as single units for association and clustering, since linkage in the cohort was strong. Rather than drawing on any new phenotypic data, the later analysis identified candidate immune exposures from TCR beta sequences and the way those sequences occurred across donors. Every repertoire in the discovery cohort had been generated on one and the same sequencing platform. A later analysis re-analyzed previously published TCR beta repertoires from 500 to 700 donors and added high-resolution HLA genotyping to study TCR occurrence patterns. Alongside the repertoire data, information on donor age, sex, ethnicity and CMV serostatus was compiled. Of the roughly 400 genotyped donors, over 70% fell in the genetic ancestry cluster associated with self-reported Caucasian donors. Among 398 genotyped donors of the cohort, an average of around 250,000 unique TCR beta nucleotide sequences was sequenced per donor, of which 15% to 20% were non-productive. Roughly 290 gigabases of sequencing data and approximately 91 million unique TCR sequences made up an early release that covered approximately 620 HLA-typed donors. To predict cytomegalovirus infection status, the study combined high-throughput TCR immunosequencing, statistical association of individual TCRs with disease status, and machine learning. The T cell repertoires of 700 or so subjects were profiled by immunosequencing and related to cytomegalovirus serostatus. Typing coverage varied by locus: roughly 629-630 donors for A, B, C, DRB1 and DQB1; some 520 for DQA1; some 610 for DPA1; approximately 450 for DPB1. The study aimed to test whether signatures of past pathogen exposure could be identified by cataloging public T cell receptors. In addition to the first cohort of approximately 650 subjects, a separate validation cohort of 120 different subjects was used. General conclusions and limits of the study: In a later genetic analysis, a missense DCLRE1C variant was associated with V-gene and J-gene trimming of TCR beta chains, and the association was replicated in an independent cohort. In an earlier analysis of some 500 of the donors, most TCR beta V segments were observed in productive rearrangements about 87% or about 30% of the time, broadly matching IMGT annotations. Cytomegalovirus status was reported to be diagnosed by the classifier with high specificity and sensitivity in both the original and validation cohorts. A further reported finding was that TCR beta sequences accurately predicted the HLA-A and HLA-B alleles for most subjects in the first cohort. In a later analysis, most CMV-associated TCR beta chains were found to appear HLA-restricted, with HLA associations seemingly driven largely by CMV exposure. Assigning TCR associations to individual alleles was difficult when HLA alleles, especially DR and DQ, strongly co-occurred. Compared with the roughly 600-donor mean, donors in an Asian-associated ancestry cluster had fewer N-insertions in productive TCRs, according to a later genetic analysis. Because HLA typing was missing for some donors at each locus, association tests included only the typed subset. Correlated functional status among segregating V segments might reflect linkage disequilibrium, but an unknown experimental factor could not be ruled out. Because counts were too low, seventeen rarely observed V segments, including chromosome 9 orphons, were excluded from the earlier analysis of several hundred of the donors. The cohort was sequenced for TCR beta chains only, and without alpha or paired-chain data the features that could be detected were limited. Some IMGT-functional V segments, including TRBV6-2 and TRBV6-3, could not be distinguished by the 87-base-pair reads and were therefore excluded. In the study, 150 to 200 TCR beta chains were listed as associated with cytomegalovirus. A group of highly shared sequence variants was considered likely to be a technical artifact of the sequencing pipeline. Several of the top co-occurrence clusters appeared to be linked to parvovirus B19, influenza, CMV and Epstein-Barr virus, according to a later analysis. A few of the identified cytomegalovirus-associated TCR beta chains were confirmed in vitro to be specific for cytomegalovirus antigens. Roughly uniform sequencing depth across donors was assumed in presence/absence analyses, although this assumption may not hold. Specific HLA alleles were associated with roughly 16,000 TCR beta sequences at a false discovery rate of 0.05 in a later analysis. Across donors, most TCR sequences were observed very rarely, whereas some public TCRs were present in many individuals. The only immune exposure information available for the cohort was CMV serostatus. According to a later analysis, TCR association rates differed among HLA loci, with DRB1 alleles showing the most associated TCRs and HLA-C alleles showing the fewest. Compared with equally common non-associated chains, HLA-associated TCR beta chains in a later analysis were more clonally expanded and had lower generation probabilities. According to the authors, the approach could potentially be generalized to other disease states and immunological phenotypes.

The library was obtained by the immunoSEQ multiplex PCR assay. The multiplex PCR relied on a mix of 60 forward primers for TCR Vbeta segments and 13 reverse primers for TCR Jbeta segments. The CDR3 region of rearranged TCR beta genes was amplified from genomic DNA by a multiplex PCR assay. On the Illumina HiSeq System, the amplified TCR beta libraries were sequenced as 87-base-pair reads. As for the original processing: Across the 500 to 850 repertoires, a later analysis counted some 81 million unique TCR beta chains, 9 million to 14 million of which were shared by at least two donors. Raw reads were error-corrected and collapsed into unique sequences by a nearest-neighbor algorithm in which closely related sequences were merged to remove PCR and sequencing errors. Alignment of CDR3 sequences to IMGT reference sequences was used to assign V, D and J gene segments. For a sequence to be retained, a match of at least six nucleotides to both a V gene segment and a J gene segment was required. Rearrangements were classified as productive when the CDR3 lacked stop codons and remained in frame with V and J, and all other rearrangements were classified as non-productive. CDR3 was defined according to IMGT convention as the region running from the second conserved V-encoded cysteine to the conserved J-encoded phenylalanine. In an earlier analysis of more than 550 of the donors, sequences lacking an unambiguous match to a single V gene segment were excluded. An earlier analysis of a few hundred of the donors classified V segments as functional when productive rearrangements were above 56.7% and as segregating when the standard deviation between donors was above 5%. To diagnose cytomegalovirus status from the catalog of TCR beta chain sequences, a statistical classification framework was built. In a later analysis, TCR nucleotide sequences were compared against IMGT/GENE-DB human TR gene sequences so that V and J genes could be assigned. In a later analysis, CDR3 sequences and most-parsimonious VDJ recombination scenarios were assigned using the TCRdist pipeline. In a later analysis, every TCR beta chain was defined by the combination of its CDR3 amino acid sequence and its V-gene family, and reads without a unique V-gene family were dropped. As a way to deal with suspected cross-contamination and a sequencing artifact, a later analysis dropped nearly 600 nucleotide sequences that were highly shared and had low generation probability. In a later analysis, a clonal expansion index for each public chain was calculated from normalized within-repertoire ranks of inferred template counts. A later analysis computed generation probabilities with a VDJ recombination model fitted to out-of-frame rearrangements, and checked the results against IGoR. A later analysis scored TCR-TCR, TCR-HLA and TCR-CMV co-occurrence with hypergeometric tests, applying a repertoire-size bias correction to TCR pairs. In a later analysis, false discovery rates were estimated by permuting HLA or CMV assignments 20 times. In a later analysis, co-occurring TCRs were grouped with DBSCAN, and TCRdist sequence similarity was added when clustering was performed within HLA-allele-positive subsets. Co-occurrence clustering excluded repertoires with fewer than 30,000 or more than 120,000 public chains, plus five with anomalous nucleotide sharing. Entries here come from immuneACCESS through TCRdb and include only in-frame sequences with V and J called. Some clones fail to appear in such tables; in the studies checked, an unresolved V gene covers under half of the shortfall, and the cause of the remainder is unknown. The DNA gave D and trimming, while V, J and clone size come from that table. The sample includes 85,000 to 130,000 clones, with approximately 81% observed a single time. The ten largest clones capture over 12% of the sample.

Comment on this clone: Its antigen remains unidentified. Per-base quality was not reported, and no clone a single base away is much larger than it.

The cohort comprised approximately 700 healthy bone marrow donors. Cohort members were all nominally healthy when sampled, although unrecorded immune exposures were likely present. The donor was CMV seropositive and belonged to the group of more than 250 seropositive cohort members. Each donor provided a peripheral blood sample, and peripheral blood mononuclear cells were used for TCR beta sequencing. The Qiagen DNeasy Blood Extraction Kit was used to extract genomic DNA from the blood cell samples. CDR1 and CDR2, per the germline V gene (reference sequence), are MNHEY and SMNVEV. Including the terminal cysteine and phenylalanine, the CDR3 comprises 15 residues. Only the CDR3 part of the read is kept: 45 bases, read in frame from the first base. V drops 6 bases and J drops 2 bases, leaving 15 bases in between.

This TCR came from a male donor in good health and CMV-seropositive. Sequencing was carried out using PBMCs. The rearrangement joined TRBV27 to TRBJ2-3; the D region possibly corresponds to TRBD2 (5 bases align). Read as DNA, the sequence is TGTGCCAGCAGCAATTACATCGGGGACACAGATACGCAGTATTTT. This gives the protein CASSNYIGDTDTQYF.